A single TCR beta chain is shown here with its context. The antigen is not known. The V segment lost 5 bases and the J segment 5 bases; nucleotides outside the gene matches: 8. Per germline, CDR1 MNHEY and CDR2 SVGAGI. This CDR3 spans 16 amino acids. This specimen comes from a study of CD8 T cells in ankylosing spondylitis. Findings of the study overall: The study looked at matched synovial fluid samples from ankylosing spondylitis patients. Disease-linked clones were reported to be significantly enriched there.

TCRdb redid the calling of the 5' RACE reads with MiXCR, one entry per CDR3 protein. The data show nearly 25,000 distinct CDR3 sequences, about a sixth seen once. The sequence came from a male donor with ankylosing spondylitis or in good health (not recorded which). Specimen: blood. The genes are TRBV6-5 and TRBJ2-3, with 12 bases fitting TRBD2. CDR3 residues: CASSPETSGGGDTQYF. CDR3 bases: TGTGCCAGCAGTCCCGAGACTAGCGGGGGAGGAGATACGCAGTATTTT.